This T cell receptor (beta chain) was recovered during a study of blood T cell repertoires in COVID-19. V lost 1 base and J lost 2, with 13 bases in between. Germline V lookup: CDR1 MGHDK, CDR2 SYGVNS. The CDR3 length is 16 residues. The table came from immunoSEQ multiplex PCR; TCRdb's copy has only in-frame clones and leaves some out. The repertoire holds more than 200,000 clones, around 84% seen once, with 4.2% in the top ten. The sample was peripheral blood. The sequence was obtained from a man aged 55 to 69 with acute or convalescent COVID-19. The gene calls are TRBV25-1 and TRBJ2-3; possibly TRBD1 for D (5 bases). CDR3: CASSESAGSLTDTQYF. CDR3 nucleotide sequence: TGTGCCAGCAGTGAATCCGCAGGGTCCCTCACAGATACGCAGTATTTT.